This T cell receptor (beta chain) was captured in a study of immune cell composition in non-small cell lung cancer. Points from the study as a whole: Top 10 clone scores and clonality were higher in squamous than adenocarcinoma.

On this clone itself: Antigen unknown.

Assay: immunoSEQ multiplex PCR; the TCRdb copy retains only in-frame clones and omits some. The table records under 2,500 clones, 81% of them present only once. Between the trimmed V and J ends, which lost 1 base and 2 bases, there was a span of 8 bases. Germline V lookup: CDR1 LNHDA, CDR2 SQIVND (reference sequence). The CDR3 totals 14 residues. This TCR was recovered from a human donor with non-small cell lung cancer. The rearrangement joins TRBV19 to TRBJ1-2, with unresolved D. Material for sequencing was lung tumor tissue. CDR3 in DNA: TGTGCCAGTAGTATAGTGACTTTAAACTATGGCTACACCTTC. It encodes CASSIVTLNYGYTF.